The sequence of this TCR beta chain was determined in a study of T cell changes during pregnancy in multiple sclerosis. For this clone: The same CDR3 arises from other DNA sequences in this sample as well.

This CDR3 is 14 amino acids long. Losses at the gene ends were 5 bases for V and 2 bases for J; bases not matched to a gene: 2. Germline lookup yields CDR1 LNHDA and CDR2 SQIVND (reference sequence). The assay was immunoSEQ multiplex PCR, and TCRdb's table has in-frame clones only and misses some. The profile shows 95,000 to 100,000 clones, 80% to 95% of them singletons. The sample in question was peripheral blood, obtained in the second trimester of pregnancy. The receptor was derived from a female donor with multiple sclerosis, enrolled in a pregnancy study. The V call is TRBV19, the J call TRBJ2-7; 11 bases map to TRBD2. This CDR3 reads CASSLAGGTYEQYF. The CDR3 region has the DNA TGTGCCAGTAGTTTAGCGGGAGGGACCTACGAGCAGTACTTC.